These 20 T cell receptor beta chains were all obtained from the same sample, sequenced in a study of CD8 T cells in ankylosing spondylitis. TCRdb fed the 5' RACE reads into MiXCR, producing one record per CDR3 protein. The sample lists approximately 200,000 distinct CDR3 sequences, over 10% seen once, with 9.5% to 12% in the top ten. The sequencing sample was made of blood, either unsorted or a sorted T cell fraction (not recorded which). The receptors were gathered from a female donor with ankylosing spondylitis or in good health (not recorded which).

The chain is built from TRBV12-3 or TRBV12-4 and TRBJ2-1, with D possibly matching TRBD2 (6 bases). V gave up 6 bases and J gave up 4 bases, with 22 bases separating them. The CDR3 covers 17 residues. CDR3 coding DNA: TGTGCCAGCAGCCAAAGGACTACCGGAATATTGTACAATGAGCAGTTCTTC. This encodes CASSQRTTGILYNEQFF.

This clonotype occurred a few times. The DNA of the CDR3 is TGTGCCAGCAGTGGTCTCAGGGGACTAGCGGGTACCTCCGGCGAGCAGTACTTC. The encoded protein is CASSGLRGLAGTSGEQYF. V is TRBV6-2 or TRBV6-3 and J is TRBJ2-7; TRBD2 matches 12 bases. Germline V CDR1 and CDR2: MNHEY, SVGEGT. The CDR3 sequence is 18 residues long. The V and J ends lost 5 bases and 6 bases, in that order; junction bases with no gene match: 17.

This clonotype was counted a few times. V and J are TRBV29-1 and TRBJ2-5, with D possibly being TRBD2 (6 bases). Trimming pared 5 bases from V and 5 bases from J, leaving 15 bases between. The CDR3 has 13 residues. Germline V lookup: CDR1 SQVTM, CDR2 ANQGSEA. Written as DNA, the CDR3 is TGCAGCGTTATGGGAGGCCCAGGGGAGACCCAGTACTTC. As protein: CSVMGGPGETQYF.

The chain uses TRBV20-1 and TRBJ1-4; D remains ambiguous. V was pared by 1 base and J by 7 bases, with 13 bases between. Germline V gene data show CDR1 as DFQATT and CDR2 as SNEGSKA (reference sequence). CDR3 length equals 14 residues. The chain's CDR3 is CSARATRTSEKLFF. The CDR3 DNA sequence: TGCAGTGCTAGAGCCACCAGAACCTCTGAAAAACTGTTTTTT.

The count of this clonotype is one. At one of its ends the junction is not consistent with the germline gene, which may arise from a read error. This rearrangement joins TRBV29-1 to TRBJ2-2; perhaps TRBD2 as D (7 bases). This CDR3 has 14 amino acids. Germline values: CDR1 SQVTM, CDR2 ANQGSEA. The CDR3 DNA reads TGCAGCGTTAAAGAAGGGGGGGCTACCGGGGAGCTGTTTTTT. As protein: CSVKEGGATGELFF.

Concerning this clonotype itself: This may arise from a read error, as a much more abundant clone is one base away. The chain has TRBV2 and TRBJ2-1; 11 bases are shared with TRBD2. J lost 5 bases, V lost 4 bases, and 4 bases had no gene match. This CDR3 comprises 15 residues. CDR1 SNHLY and CDR2 FYNNEI come from the germline V gene. The CDR3 DNA reads TGTGCCAGCAGTGTACTAGCGGGAGTCAACAATGAGCAGTTCTTC. Translation gives CASSVLAGVNNEQFF. The full variable domain, with the rest looked up from reference TRBV2 and TRBJ2-1, is EPEVTQTPSHQVTQMGQEVILRCVPISNHLYFYWYRQILGQKVEFLVSFYNNEISEKSEIFDDQFSVERPDGSNFTLKIRSTKLEDSAMYFCASSVLAGVNNEQFFGPGTRLTVL.

This clonotype was seen a handful of times. This chain uses TRBV7-3 with TRBJ2-1; TRBD1 matches at 9 bases. Germline assignment: CDR1 SGHTA and CDR2 FQGTGA. The CDR3 consists of 15 residues. With 2 bases clipped from V and 8 bases from J, the junction kept 7 bases outside the gene matches. The CDR3 DNA is TGTGCCAGCAGCTTAGGGGACAGGGCGAAGGATGAGCAGTTCTTC. Its protein is CASSLGDRAKDEQFF.

The chain joins TRBV12-3 or TRBV12-4 to TRBJ2-2; no clear D. Trimming took off 3 bases at V and 1 base at J, with 6 bases between the two ends. This CDR3 has 14 amino acids. The CDR3 spells CASSLAENTGELFF. CDR3 sequence (DNA): TGTGCCAGCAGTTTGGCTGAGAACACCGGGGAGCTGTTTTTT.

This clonotype was recorded a few times. CDR3: CASSLTGEGTGELFF. CDR3 nucleotides: TGCGCCAGCAGCTTGACAGGGGAGGGCACCGGGGAGCTGTTTTTT. This rearrangement joins TRBV5-1 to TRBJ2-2, with D perhaps given as TRBD1 or TRBD2 (7 bases each). CDR3 length: 15 residues. Per germline, CDR1 SGHRS and CDR2 YFSETQ. The ends were cut back, 1 base at V and 4 bases at J, with 11 bases in the middle.

This clonotype was seen once. A single base separates this from a much larger clone, so it may be a read error. This chain uses TRBV6-1 with TRBJ2-7; 7 bases match TRBD1. CDR3 size: 12 residues. V gave up 6 bases and J gave up 13 bases; unmatched junction bases: 12. CDR1 and CDR2 (germline): MNHNS, SASEGT. The CDR3 sequence is CASRGDSGVPYF. CDR3 bases: TGTGCCAGCAGGGGGGACAGCGGAGTCCCCTACTTC.

On this clonotype: Germline is not matched at one junction end, which may reflect a read error. The V gene is TRBV12-3 or TRBV12-4, the J gene TRBJ2-1, with 11 bases matching TRBD2. The CDR3 is 19 residues long. CDR3 sequence reads: CAISLDGTSGGRLSNEQFF. CDR3 sequence (DNA): TGTGCCATCAGTTTAGATGGGACTAGCGGTGGCAGGTTGAGTAATGAGCAGTTCTTC.

This clonotype was found a few times. The chain is built from TRBV5-1 and TRBJ2-1, with no clear D. V dropped 4 bases and J dropped 7 bases, with 9 bases sitting between them. The germline V gene has CDR1 SGHRS and CDR2 YFSETQ. CDR3 size: 12 residues. In nucleotides, the CDR3 is TGCGCCAGCAGCGTAACCTGGAATGAGCAGTTCTTC. It is translated as CASSVTWNEQFF.

This clonotype was seen repeatedly, ten times or more. The chain combines TRBV29-1 with TRBJ1-2, with D unresolved. Deletions cut 0 bases from V and 8 bases from J, with 4 bases between. Germline values: CDR1 SQVTM, CDR2 ANQGSEA. The CDR3 totals 10 residues. CDR3 in amino acids: CSVEEGGYTF. The CDR3 bases are TGCAGCGTTGAAGAGGGAGGCTACACCTTC.

This clonotype was detected many times. This CDR3 is CSAPGVNTEAFF. In nucleotides, the CDR3 is TGCAGTGCTCCAGGGGTGAACACTGAAGCTTTCTTT. The chain has TRBV20-1 and TRBJ1-1; D perhaps matches TRBD1 (6 bases). The CDR3 sequence is 12 residues long. CDR1 DFQATT and CDR2 SNEGSKA come from the germline V gene (reference sequence). Between the trimmed V and J ends, which lost 5 bases and 0 bases, there was a span of 7 bases.

This clonotype was detected a few times. The chain couples TRBV6-5 to TRBJ1-5; TRBD1 might be the D (6 bases). Germline V gene data show CDR1 as MNHEY and CDR2 as SVGAGI. The CDR3 length is 14 residues. The V and J ends lost 4 bases and 7 bases respectively, with 14 bases between them. CDR3 DNA: TGTGCCAGCAGTTCAAGCCACAGGGACCAGCCCCAGCATTTT. It yields the protein CASSSSHRDQPQHF.

This clonotype has more than one count but fewer than ten. The chain couples TRBV2 to TRBJ2-5, with 7 positions matching TRBD2. V trimming: 4 bases; J trimming: 3 bases; junction bases outside the gene matches: 8. The CDR3 runs 15 residues. The germline gives CDR1 SNHLY, CDR2 FYNNEI. This CDR3 reads CASSALAEDEETQYF. In DNA form, the CDR3 reads TGTGCCAGCAGTGCTCTAGCGGAAGATGAAGAGACCCAGTACTTC.

This clonotype showed up many times. This sequence joins TRBV5-1 and TRBJ1-6; D call uncertain. The CDR3 extends over 16 amino acids. Per the germline V gene, CDR1 is SGHRS and CDR2 is YFSETQ. V lost 0 bases and J 7 bases, leaving 14 bases between the germline ends. The CDR3 DNA sequence: TGCGCCAGCAGCTTGGGAGGGCGCAGGTCAAATTCACCCCTCCACTTT. This encodes CASSLGGRRSNSPLHF.

This clonotype was picked up many times. The rearrangement uses TRBV11-3 and TRBJ1-1; D unclear. Trimming shortened V by 5 bases and J by 8 bases, and 12 bases separated the two germline ends. There are 12 residues in the CDR3. Per the germline V gene, CDR1 is SGHNT and CDR2 is YENEEA. The CDR3: CASSPAGFEAFF. In DNA form, the CDR3 reads TGTGCCAGCAGCCCGGCGGGGTTCGAAGCTTTCTTT.

This clonotype was observed many times. The rearrangement joins TRBV12-3 or TRBV12-4 to TRBJ1-5, with D possibly TRBD1 on 5 matching bases. Between the trimmed V and J ends, which lost 6 bases and 6 bases, there was a span of 9 bases. This CDR3 region has 12 residues. This CDR3 reads CASSSQGQPQHF. CDR3 sequence (DNA): TGTGCCAGCAGCTCCCAGGGTCAGCCCCAGCATTTT.

There are many counts of this clonotype. The chain is built from TRBV7-8 and TRBJ1-1; D possibly corresponds to TRBD1 (5 bases). The CDR3 is 14 amino acids. With 4 bases removed from V and 10 bases from J, the gap between germline ends came to 19 bases. Germline lookup yields CDR1 SGHVS and CDR2 FQNEAQ. CDR3 in amino acids: CASSSDSRYSIAFF. In DNA form, the CDR3 reads TGTGCCAGCAGCTCAGACAGTCGGTACTCCATAGCTTTCTTT.